This is a list of T cell receptor beta chains from one sample in a study of T cell responses to AZD1222 COVID-19 vaccine. Using immunoSEQ multiplex PCR, the repertoire was profiled, and TCRdb retains in-frame clones only, with some absent. The sample shows roughly 100,000 clones, about nine tenths of them seen only once. The sample was peripheral blood, taken on day 0 of AZD1222 vaccination. Receptors were obtained from an adult in good health. CDR3s include the opening cysteine and the closing phenylalanine or tryptophan. The D gene is left open where the match is weak. Clone sizes are given selectively: once, few, many, or a class where the clone is expanded.

TRBV28,NA,TRBJ1-2,NA,TGTGCCAGCAGTTCACCCCGTGGACCGAACTATGGCTACACCTTC,CASSSPRGPNYGYTF
TRBV6-2/TRBV6-3,NA,TRBJ2-5,TRBD2,TGTGCCAGCAGTGGCGGGGGGGCCCTGGAGACCCAGTACTTC,CASSGGGALETQYF
TRBV6-1,NA,TRBJ2-7,NA,TGTGCCAGCAGTGAATTTGTCGAGACCTCCTACGAGCAGTACTTC,CASSEFVETSYEQYF
TRBV7-6,NA,TRBJ2-2,NA,TGTGCCAGCAGCGCCTTCGGTGGGTCCGGGGAGCTGTTTTTT,CASSAFGGSGELFF
TRBV12-3/TRBV12-4,NA,TRBJ2-7,NA,TGTGCCAGCAGTAACCGATACGAGCAGTACTTC,CASSNRYEQYF
TRBV16,NA,TRBJ2-2,TRBD1,TGTGCCAGCAGCCAAGGGGACAGCTCCGGGGAGCTGTTTTTT,CASSQGDSSGELFF
TRBV19,NA,TRBJ1-2,NA,TGTGCCAGTAGTGCCGCGATGCTAGGTGCCTATGGCTACACCTTC,CASSAAMLGAYGYTF
TRBV10-3,NA,TRBJ1-5,NA,TGTGCCAGCTCCTGGGGGGGAAGCAATCAGCCCCAGCATTTT,CASSWGGSNQPQHF
TRBV6-5,once,TRBJ1-2,TRBD1,TGTGCCAGCAGCCGGACAGGGGAATCCTATGGCTACACCTTC,CASSRTGESYGYTF
TRBV6-5,NA,TRBJ2-3,TRBD1,TGTGCCAGCAGGGCCGGGACAGGCAGCACAGATACGCAGTATTTT,CASRAGTGSTDTQYF
TRBV28,NA,TRBJ1-5,NA,TGTGCCAGTGACGGCCCCACCCCGCGCCAGCATTTT,CASDGPTPRQHF
TRBV2,NA,TRBJ2-7,NA,TGTGCCAGCAGGTACGAAGCCGAGCAGTACTTC,CASRYEAEQYF
TRBV28,NA,TRBJ1-2,NA,TGTGCCAGCAGTAGGACAGCTAACTATGGCTACACCTTC,CASSRTANYGYTF
TRBV12-1,NA,TRBJ1-5,NA,TGTGCCAGCAGCTTCAAAAAACAGGGGCTTGGACCGAATCAGCCCCAGCATTTT,CASSFKKQGLGPNQPQHF
TRBV10-3,NA,TRBJ1-1,NA,TGTGCCACGAGGGCAGGCCCCAGCACTGAAGCTTTCTTT,CATRAGPSTEAFF
TRBV15,NA,TRBJ2-1,NA,TGTGCCACCAGCAGAGATGAAGGTGAGCAGTTCTTC,CATSRDEGEQFF
TRBV19,NA,TRBJ1-3,NA,TGTGCCAGTCGACAGGATCCCTCTGGAAACACCATATATTTT,CASRQDPSGNTIYF
TRBV7-2,NA,TRBJ2-7,NA,TGTGCCAGCAGCCCCCTTTCCGTATCATCTGCGGAGCAGTACTTC,CASSPLSVSSAEQYF
TRBV10-1,NA,TRBJ1-6,NA,TGCGCCAGCAGTGAGGGGTCCTTTAATTCACCCCTCCACTTT,CASSEGSFNSPLHF
TRBV3-1/TRBV3-2,NA,TRBJ2-7,NA,TGTGCCAGCAGCCCTGGACGCGCCTACGAGCAGTACTTC,CASSPGRAYEQYF
TRBV7-9,NA,TRBJ2-1,TRBD1,TGTGCCAGCAGCGACAGGGGGGCGGATGAGCAGTTCTTC,CASSDRGADEQFF
TRBV3-1/TRBV3-2,NA,TRBJ1-5,NA,TGTGCCAGCAGCCAAGGGGTGGGGGGAACGCGGCCCCAGCATTTT,CASSQGVGGTRPQHF
TRBV5-1,NA,TRBJ1-1,NA,TGCGCCAGCAGCTTCAGGGGCATGAACACTGAAGCTTTCTTT,CASSFRGMNTEAFF
TRBV19,NA,TRBJ2-1,TRBD2,TGTGCCAGTAGTCCCTGGGCTAGCGGGGGGTCCAACAATGAGCAGTTCTTC,CASSPWASGGSNNEQFF
TRBV16,NA,TRBJ1-1,NA,TGTGCCAGCAGCCAATCCCCGGCAGATCTGAACACTGAAGCTTTCTTT,CASSQSPADLNTEAFF
TRBV7-9,NA,TRBJ1-4,NA,TGTGCCAGCAGCCCCGGACAGTCTAATGAAAAACTGTTTTTT,CASSPGQSNEKLFF
TRBV10-3,NA,TRBJ2-1,TRBD1,TGTGCCATCGGACAGGTGGGCGATGAGCAGTTCTTC,CAIGQVGDEQFF
TRBV19,NA,TRBJ1-2,NA,TGTGCCAGTAGTATAGATTTCTGGACCGAGAACTATGGCTACACCTTC,CASSIDFWTENYGYTF
TRBV4-1,NA,TRBJ1-1,NA,TGCGCCAGCAGCCAAGATTTAAGGACCTTCCGTGGGACTGAAGCTTTCTTT,CASSQDLRTFRGTEAFF
TRBV19,NA,TRBJ1-2,NA,TGTGCCAGTAGTATTACGGCATACTATGGCTACACCTTC,CASSITAYYGYTF
TRBV7-2,NA,TRBJ1-2,TRBD1,TGTGCCAGCACCCCCAATGCCGGACAGGGGGCGACTGGCTACACCTTC,CASTPNAGQGATGYTF
TRBV7-9,once,TRBJ1-1,NA,TGTGCCAGCAGCTTTGTACAGATGAACACTGAAGCTTTCTTT,CASSFVQMNTEAFF
TRBV19,NA,TRBJ2-2,NA,TGTGCCAGTATGGGGGCTGGTGCCGGGGAGCTGTTTTTT,CASMGAGAGELFF
TRBV24-1,NA,TRBJ2-3,TRBD2,TGTGCCACCAGTGACTTAGCGGGAGGGATAGATACGCAGTATTTT,CATSDLAGGIDTQYF
TRBV4-2,NA,TRBJ2-1,TRBD1,TGTGCCAGCAGCCATTCCGGACAGGGGCTTAGGAATGAGCAGTTCTTC,CASSHSGQGLRNEQFF
TRBV3-1/TRBV3-2,NA,TRBJ1-4,NA,TGTGCCAGCAGCGACAACCTTGGGGAAAAACTGTTTTTT,CASSDNLGEKLFF
TRBV7-9,NA,TRBJ2-4,NA,TGTGCCAGCAGCTTACCCAGGTCCCTAAAAAACATTCAGTACTTC,CASSLPRSLKNIQYF
TRBV19,NA,TRBJ1-5,NA,TGTGCCAGTAGTATAATTACGTCCTTTGGCAATCAGCCCCAGCATTTT,CASSIITSFGNQPQHF
TRBV10-3,NA,TRBJ2-2,NA,TGTGCCATCACCGACTCTAGCCCGATCGGGGAGCTGTTTTTT,CAITDSSPIGELFF
TRBV7-8,NA,TRBJ1-2,TRBD1,TGTGCCAGCAGCTCGCCGGGACAGTCCTATGGCTACACCTTC,CASSSPGQSYGYTF
TRBV28,NA,TRBJ2-2,NA,TGTGCCAGCAACCTCGACAGTGAGGGAGGGGAGCTGTTTTTT,CASNLDSEGGELFF
TRBV7-3,NA,TRBJ1-1,TRBD1,TGTGCCAGCAGCTTGACAAGGACAGGGGGGAACACTGAAGCTTTCTTT,CASSLTRTGGNTEAFF
TRBV3-1/TRBV3-2,NA,TRBJ2-5,TRBD2,TGTGCCAGCAGCCAAGGTAGCGGGGGCCCGGAGACCCAGTACTTC,CASSQGSGGPETQYF
TRBV6-5,NA,TRBJ1-1,TRBD1,TGTGCCAGCAGTTACGATGTACAGGGGCCGGCTGAAGCTTTCTTT,CASSYDVQGPAEAFF
TRBV5-1,NA,TRBJ1-4,NA,TGCGCCAGCAGCACCCAGTCCGATGGGGAAAAACTGTTTTTT,CASSTQSDGEKLFF
TRBV12-3/TRBV12-4,NA,TRBJ1-2,NA,TGTGCCAGCGGCGACCGATACTATGGCTACACCTTC,CASGDRYYGYTF
TRBV14,NA,TRBJ2-7,NA,TGTGCCAGCAGCCTCCTAGGGGCAAACTACGAGCAGTACTTC,CASSLLGANYEQYF
TRBV10-2,NA,TRBJ1-1,NA,TGCGCCAGCAGTGAGTCGGGGGGAGGGAGGGTAGCTTTCTTT,CASSESGGGRVAFF
TRBV28,NA,TRBJ1-1,TRBD1,TGTGCCAGCAGCTCTGACAGGGGGCACGCTTTCTTT,CASSSDRGHAFF